The next 9 T cell receptor beta chains were all read from a single sample in a study of identical twins (dated by TCRdb to about 2016). Libraries were constructed by 5' RACE. Sequenced on an Illumina HiSeq 2000. TCRdb itself trimmed the public reads at Q25 with fastp, ran MiXCR and retained productive beta chains. Under each unique CDR3 protein, matching rows form one entry showing the most common genes and DNA. This sample comprises about 260,000 distinct CDR3 sequences, roughly 7% of them detected only once. In total, the top ten clones hold around 3.4% of the sample. This sample also appeared in a second study, on yellow fever vaccine responses in identical twins.

Sequenced input: memory (CD45RO+) T cells sorted from blood. The sample's cell subset or site label, decoded: CD45RO+ enriched T cells. The receptor source for this set is a woman aged 18-29 years in good health.

This clonotype showed up just a few times. The V and J genes are TRBV20-1 and TRBJ2-3; 9 bases are a match to TRBD2. Germline V CDR1 and CDR2: DFQATT, SNEGSKA (reference sequence). V was pared by 6 bases and J by 4 bases, with 8 bases of the junction left unmatched. This CDR3 has 14 amino acids. The CDR3 DNA sequence: TGCAGTGCCCAGGTAGCGGGAGTGCCAGATACGCAGTATTTT. This translates into CSAQVAGVPDTQYF.

This clonotype was seen only a few times. This rearrangement joins TRBV20-1 to TRBJ2-1, with D perhaps matching TRBD2 (5 bases). Trimming removed 6 bases from V and 4 bases from J, with 19 bases in between. Per germline, CDR1 DFQATT and CDR2 SNEGSKA (reference sequence). CDR3 size: 15 residues. Written as DNA, the CDR3 is TGCAGTGCCCAAAGCGGCGGGCTTGGTTACAATGAGCAGTTCTTC. Translated, it gives CSAQSGGLGYNEQFF.

This clonotype was counted many times. V usage is TRBV10-3 and J usage is TRBJ1-5; the D gene is possibly TRBD1 (5 bases). Germline-derived CDR1 and CDR2 are ENHRY and SYGVKD. The CDR3 totals 13 residues. V lost 10 bases and J 4 bases, leaving 14 bases between the germline ends. The CDR3 loop reads CATGGEKNQPQHF. In DNA form, the CDR3 reads TGTGCCACCGGGGGGGAGAAGAATCAGCCCCAGCATTTT.

The sample holds a few counts of this clonotype. This chain joins TRBV5-1 and TRBJ2-3, with 9 bases identical to TRBD2. Losses at the gene ends were 0 bases for V and 1 base for J; bases not matched to a gene: 12. This CDR3 is built from 19 residues. Germline V CDR1 and CDR2: SGHRS, YFSETQ. The CDR3 sequence is CASSLVFSGRPQGTDTQYF. As DNA, the CDR3 is TGCGCCAGCAGCTTGGTTTTTAGCGGGAGACCTCAGGGCACAGATACGCAGTATTTT.

This clonotype came up a few times. This sequence joins TRBV28 and TRBJ2-1; 15 bases are shared with TRBD2. The CDR3 consists of 14 residues. Germline trimming cut 4 bases from V and 9 bases from J; bases unmatched to any gene: 1. CDR1 and CDR2 (germline): MDHEN, SYDVKM. This chain's CDR3 is CASSWTSGRVEQFF. CDR3 bases: TGTGCCAGCAGTTGGACTAGCGGGAGGGTTGAGCAGTTCTTC. Full variable domain (remainder filled in from reference TRBV28 and TRBJ2-1): DVKVTQSSRYLVKRTGEKVFLECVQDMDHENMFWYRQDPGLGLRLIYFSYDVKMKEKGDIPEGYSVSREKKERFSLILESASTNQTSMYLCASSWTSGRVEQFFGPGTRLTVL.

V is TRBV6-2 or TRBV6-3 and J is TRBJ2-5; 12 nucleotides match TRBD2. V gave up 4 bases and J gave up 3 bases; unmatched junction bases: 3. Germline lookup yields CDR1 MNHEY and CDR2 SVGEGT. CDR3 length equals 15 residues. The CDR3 is CASSWTSGEEETQYF. For the CDR3, the DNA is TGTGCCAGCAGTTGGACTAGCGGGGAGGAAGAGACCCAGTACTTC.

This clonotype was counted ten times or more. V and J are TRBV5-1 and TRBJ2-1, with TRBD2 matching over 11 bases. CDR3 length equals 15 residues. CDR1 is SGHRS, CDR2 YFSETQ, per germline. Unmatched junction bases numbered 6, after V lost 0 bases and J lost 10 bases. Here the CDR3 DNA reads TGCGCCAGCAGCTTGGATAGCGGGAGGGCCTGGGAGCAGTTCTTC. It is translated as CASSLDSGRAWEQFF.

This clonotype was seen only a few times. V and J are TRBV3-1 and TRBJ1-1; no firm D call. V was pared by 6 bases and J by 5 bases, with 19 bases between. In germline, CDR1 is LGHDT, CDR2 YNNKEL (reference sequence). This CDR3 region has 15 residues. The CDR3 DNA is TGTGCCAGCAGTCACGGAAGGTCAGGAGGGACTGAAGCTTTCTTT. Translating gives CASSHGRSGGTEAFF. Combining the CDR3 with reference TRBV3-1 and TRBJ1-1 gives the whole variable domain DTAVSQTPKYLVTQMGNDKSIKCEQNLGHDTMYWYKQDSKKFLKIMFSYNNKELIINETVPNRFSPKSPDKAHLNLHINSLELGDSAVYFCASSHGRSGGTEAFFGQGTRLTVV.

The chain recombines TRBV7-2 with TRBJ2-7; TRBD1 might be the D (7 bases). Per germline, CDR1 SGHTA and CDR2 FQGNSA. The CDR3 sequence is 14 residues long. Trimming took 2 bases from V and 3 from J, leaving 11 bases between them. The CDR3 here is CASSLPGGGYEQYV. In DNA, the CDR3 is TGTGCCAGCAGCTTACCAGGGGGAGGCTACGAGCAGTACGTC.